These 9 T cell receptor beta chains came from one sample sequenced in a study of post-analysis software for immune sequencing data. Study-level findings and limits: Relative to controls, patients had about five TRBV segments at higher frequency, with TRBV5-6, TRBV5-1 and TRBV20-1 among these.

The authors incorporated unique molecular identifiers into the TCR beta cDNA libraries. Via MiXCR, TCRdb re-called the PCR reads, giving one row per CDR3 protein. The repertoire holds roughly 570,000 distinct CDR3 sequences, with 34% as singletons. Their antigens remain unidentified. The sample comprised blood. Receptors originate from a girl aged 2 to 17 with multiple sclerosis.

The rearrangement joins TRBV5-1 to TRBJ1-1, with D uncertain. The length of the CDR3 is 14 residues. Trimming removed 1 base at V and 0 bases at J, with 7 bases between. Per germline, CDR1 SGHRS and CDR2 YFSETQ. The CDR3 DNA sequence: TGCGCCAGCAGCTTGAACGGATTGAACACTGAAGCTTTCTTT. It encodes CASSLNGLNTEAFF. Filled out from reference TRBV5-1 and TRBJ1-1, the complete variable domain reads KAGVTQTPRYLIKTRGQQVTLSCSPISGHRSVSWYQQTPGQGLQFLFEYFSETQRNKGNFPGRFSGRQFSNSRSEMNVSTLELGDSALYLCASSLNGLNTEAFFGQGTRLTVV.

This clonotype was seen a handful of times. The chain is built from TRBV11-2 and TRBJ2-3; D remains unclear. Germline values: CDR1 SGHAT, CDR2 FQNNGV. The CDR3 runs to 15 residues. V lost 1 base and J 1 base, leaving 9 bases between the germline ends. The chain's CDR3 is CASSLASRRTDTQYF. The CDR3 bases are TGTGCCAGCAGCTTAGCATCGCGGCGCACAGATACGCAGTATTTT.

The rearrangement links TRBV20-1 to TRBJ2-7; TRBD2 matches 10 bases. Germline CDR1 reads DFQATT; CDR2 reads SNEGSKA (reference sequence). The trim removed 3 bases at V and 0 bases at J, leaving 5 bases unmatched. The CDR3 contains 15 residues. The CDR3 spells CSASDSGGSSYEQYF. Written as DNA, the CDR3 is TGCAGTGCTAGCGATAGCGGGGGGAGCTCCTACGAGCAGTACTTC.

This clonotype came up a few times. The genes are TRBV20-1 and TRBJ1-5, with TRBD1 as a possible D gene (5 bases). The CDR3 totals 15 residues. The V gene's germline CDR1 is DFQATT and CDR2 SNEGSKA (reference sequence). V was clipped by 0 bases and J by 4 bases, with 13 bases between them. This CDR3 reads CSAREPTGPNQPQHF. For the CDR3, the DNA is TGCAGTGCTAGAGAGCCTACAGGCCCGAATCAGCCCCAGCATTTT.

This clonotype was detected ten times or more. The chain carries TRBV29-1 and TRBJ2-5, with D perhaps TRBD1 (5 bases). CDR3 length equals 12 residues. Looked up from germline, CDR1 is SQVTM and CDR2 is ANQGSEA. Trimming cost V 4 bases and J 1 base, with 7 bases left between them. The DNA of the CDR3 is TGCAGCGTTGGTACAGGCCAAGAGACCCAGTACTTC. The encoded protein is CSVGTGQETQYF.

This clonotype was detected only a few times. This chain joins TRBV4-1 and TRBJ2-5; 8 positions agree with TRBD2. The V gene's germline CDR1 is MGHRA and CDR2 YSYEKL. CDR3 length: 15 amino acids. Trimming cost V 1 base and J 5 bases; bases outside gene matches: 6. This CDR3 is CASSQGGRGVETQYF. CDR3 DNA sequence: TGCGCCAGCAGCCAAGGCGGGCGGGGGGTGGAGACCCAGTACTTC.

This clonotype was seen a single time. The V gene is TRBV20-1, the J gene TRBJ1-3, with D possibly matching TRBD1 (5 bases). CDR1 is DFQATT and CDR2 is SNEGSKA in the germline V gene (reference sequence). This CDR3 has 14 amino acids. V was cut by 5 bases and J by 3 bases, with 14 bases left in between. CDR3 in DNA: TGCAGTGCTTACGACAGACGAAATGGAAACACCATATATTTT. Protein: CSAYDRRNGNTIYF.

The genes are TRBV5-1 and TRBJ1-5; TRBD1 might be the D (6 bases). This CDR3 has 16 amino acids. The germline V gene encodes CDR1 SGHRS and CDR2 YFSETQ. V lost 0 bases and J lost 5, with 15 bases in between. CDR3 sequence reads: CASSLGGSRGDQPQHF. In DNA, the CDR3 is TGCGCCAGCAGCTTGGGTGGGTCAAGGGGGGATCAGCCCCAGCATTTT.

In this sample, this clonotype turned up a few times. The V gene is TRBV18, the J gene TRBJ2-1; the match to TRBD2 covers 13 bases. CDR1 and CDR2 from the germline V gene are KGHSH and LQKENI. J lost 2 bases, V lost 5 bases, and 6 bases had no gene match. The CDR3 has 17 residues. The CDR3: CASSTTSGGAAYNEQFF. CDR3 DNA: TGTGCCAGCTCAACCACTAGCGGGGGGGCCGCCTACAATGAGCAGTTCTTC.